This T cell receptor beta chain was recovered during a study of T cells in localized non-small cell lung cancer. On this clone itself: The antigen is undetermined.

Study findings and constraints: There was higher T cell clonality in uninvolved adjacent lung than in tumor, and it was highest there.

Clones were sequenced by immunoSEQ multiplex PCR, and TCRdb holds only the in-frame ones, with some missing. The table lists almost 40,000 clones, roughly 77% of them singletons. Sequenced here: PBMCs, sampled before any cancer treatment. The TCR sequence derives from a woman aged 35 to 70 with stage II squamous cell lung carcinoma.

The CDR3 DNA reads as TGTGCCAGCAGCCCTAACCCGACAGGGCTGAGCACTGAAGCTTTCTTT. Encoded protein: CASSPNPTGLSTEAFF. J is TRBJ1-1 and V is TRBV7-3, with 7 bases identical to TRBD1. The length of the CDR3 is 16 residues. The germline V gene has CDR1 SGHTA and CDR2 FQGTGA. After removal of 5 bases from V and 4 bases from J, the junction contained 13 bases not matched to a gene.